The T cell receptor beta chain described here comes from a study of neurological immune-mediated disorders. The wider study: Secondary progressive disease was present in 3, and relapsing-remitting disease in roughly 30, of the approximately 35 multiple sclerosis patients. Findings and caveats of the study: None of the CDR3 amino acid sequences found in expanded clones was shared across subjects. This suggests that the TCR-beta repertoires were private in all groups.

This clonotype was found many times. Antigen unknown. A read error may explain this, as a much larger clone is one base away. Time point in this sample: longitudinal time-point 1 (baseline). Unsorted libraries were generated from 2 million PBMCs. These cells had been stored in RNAlater at -80 C. This CDR3 region has 12 residues. TCRdb ran MiXCR on the 5' RACE reads and lists one entry per CDR3 protein. The top ten clones hold roughly 7.7% of a sample with approximately 36,000 distinct CDR3 sequences, around 3.1% of them seen once. The sequence derives from a woman aged 60-70 years with multiple sclerosis. The chain recombines TRBV12-3 or TRBV12-4 with TRBJ1-1; D ambiguous. The source material was PBMCs. The CDR3 spells CDSSFSSTEAFF. CDR3 nucleotide sequence: TGTGACAGCAGTTTCAGTAGCACTGAAGCTTTCTTT.